A single sample gave rise to the 16 T cell receptor beta chains below, sequenced in a study of CD8 T cells in Susac syndrome. With random hexamers, 0.5 to 1 ug RNA was reverse transcribed. MiXCR was run by TCRdb on the immunoSEQ multiplex PCR reads, yielding one entry per CDR3 protein. Among roughly 150,000 distinct CDR3 sequences listed, 85% to 95% were seen once. The specimen was CD8+ T cells from PBMCs. These receptors were collected from a human donor with Susac syndrome.

The genes are TRBV27 and TRBJ1-2; possible D gene TRBD1, 6 bases. This CDR3 comprises 14 residues. Germline CDR1 and CDR2: MNHEY and SMNVEV (reference sequence). The V gene lost 7 bases and the J gene lost 2 bases, with 14 bases spanning the gap. In nucleotides, the CDR3 is TGTGCCAGCAATACCGGGGGGCCCAACTATGGCTACACCTTC. Translation: CASNTGGPNYGYTF.

This clonotype was seen once. V is TRBV20-1 and J is TRBJ2-7, with 11 bases fitting TRBD2. Germline lookup yields CDR1 DFQATT and CDR2 SNEGSKA (reference sequence). Trimming took 0 bases from V and 2 from J; bases not matched to a gene: 6. The CDR3 spans 16 residues. The CDR3 nucleotides read TGCAGTGCTAGAGAAGTCGGACTAGCGGGCGCCTACGAGCAGTACTTC. As protein: CSAREVGLAGAYEQYF.

The chain couples TRBV20-1 to TRBJ1-1, with TRBD1 as a possible D gene (5 bases). The CDR3 is 16 amino acids. Germline V gene data show CDR1 as DFQATT and CDR2 as SNEGSKA (reference sequence). Trimming cost V 0 bases and J 3 bases, with 17 bases left between them. The DNA for the CDR3 is TGCAGTGCTAGAGATAAAGCAGGGTTTGGCTACACTGAAGCTTTCTTT. This codes for CSARDKAGFGYTEAFF.

The chain uses TRBV7-3 and TRBJ2-3; no reliable D call. Trimming took 0 bases from V and 0 from J, leaving 7 bases between them. CDR3 length equals 15 residues. The germline V gene encodes CDR1 SGHTA and CDR2 FQGTGA. CDR3 region: CASSLTGSSTDTQYF. In DNA form, the CDR3 reads TGTGCCAGCAGCTTAACCGGCTCAAGCACAGATACGCAGTATTTT.

This rearrangement joins TRBV29-1 to TRBJ2-2; TRBD1 might be the D (5 bases). CDR3 size: 12 residues. V was cut by 4 bases and J by 5 bases, with 8 bases left in between. Germline CDR1 is SQVTM and CDR2 is ANQGSEA. CDR3 sequence reads: CSVASGTGELFF. CDR3 in DNA: TGCAGCGTTGCGTCAGGGACCGGGGAGCTGTTTTTT.

The V and J genes are TRBV6-5 and TRBJ1-2; 9 bases map to TRBD1. V gave up 2 bases and J gave up 4 bases; unmatched junction bases: 8. Germline loops: CDR1 MNHEY, CDR2 SVGAGI. The CDR3 has 16 amino acids. The CDR3 DNA sequence: TGTGCCAGCAGTTACCGTCCGGACAGGGGCGCCTATGGCTACACCTTC. Its protein is CASSYRPDRGAYGYTF.

J is TRBJ2-3 and V is TRBV12-5, with 7 bases lining up with TRBD1. Looked up from germline, CDR1 is LGHNT and CDR2 is FRNRAP. CDR3 length equals 18 residues. V shed 1 base, J shed 3 bases, and the junction held 13 bases outside the gene matches. CDR3 sequence reads: CASGLAHQSDRRTDTQYF. As DNA, the CDR3 is TGTGCTAGTGGTTTGGCCCACCAATCGGACAGGAGGACAGATACGCAGTATTTT.

The J gene is TRBJ1-1, the V gene TRBV29-1; D ambiguous. The CDR3 is 15 amino acids. The germline CDR1 and CDR2 sequences are SQVTM and ANQGSEA. Trimming shortened V by 4 bases and J by 3 bases, and 18 bases separated the two germline ends. CDR3 region: CSVVLREEGYTEAFF. CDR3 coding DNA: TGCAGCGTTGTGCTCCGGGAAGAGGGATACACTGAAGCTTTCTTT. The full variable domain, completed using reference TRBV29-1 and TRBJ1-1, is SAVISQKPSRDICQRGTSLTIQCQVDSQVTMMFWYRQQPGQSLTLIATANQGSEATYESGFVIDKFPISRPNLTFSTLTVSNMSPEDSSIYLCSVVLREEGYTEAFFGQGTRLTVV.

The V and J genes are TRBV27 and TRBJ2-1, with D perhaps TRBD1 (6 bases). Trimming pared 5 bases from V and 2 bases from J, leaving 10 bases between. There are 14 residues in the CDR3. CDR1 is MNHEY and CDR2 is SMNVEV in the germline V gene (reference sequence). CDR3 DNA: TGTGCCAGCAGTGTAGGGGGACCCTACAATGAGCAGTTCTTC. It encodes CASSVGGPYNEQFF.

The rearrangement links TRBV5-1 to TRBJ1-3; 8 bases map to TRBD1. CDR3 length: 15 amino acids. J was trimmed by 13 bases and V by 2 bases; bases with no gene match: 14. Looked up from germline, CDR1 is SGHRS and CDR2 is YFSETQ. The CDR3 region is CASSFISSPRDRIYF. The CDR3 nucleotides read TGCGCCAGCAGCTTTATATCCTCGCCCCGGGACAGGATATATTTT.

The gene calls are TRBV20-1 and TRBJ1-4, with D unresolved. Germline CDR1 and CDR2: DFQATT and SNEGSKA (reference sequence). V gave up 3 bases and J gave up 4 bases, with 6 bases separating them. CDR3 length: 12 residues. The CDR3 loop reads CSARRFNEKLFF. The CDR3 coding sequence is TGCAGTGCTAGGCGCTTTAATGAAAAACTGTTTTTT.

The V gene is TRBV7-2, the J gene TRBJ2-5; D gene uncertain. The CDR3 extends over 13 amino acids. The V gene lost 5 bases and the J gene lost 2 bases, with 9 bases spanning the gap. Germline V gene data show CDR1 as SGHTA and CDR2 as FQGNSA. CDR3 amino acids: CASSPRAQETQYF. In DNA form, the CDR3 reads TGTGCCAGCAGCCCTCGGGCTCAAGAGACCCAGTACTTC.

This chain joins TRBV12-3 or TRBV12-4 and TRBJ2-3, with D tentatively TRBD1 (5 bases). Trimming pared 4 bases from V and 4 bases from J, leaving 12 bases between. The CDR3 runs 14 residues. The CDR3 loop is CASSSSLGPDTQYF. The DNA for the CDR3 is TGTGCCAGCAGTTCCTCTCTGGGGCCAGATACGCAGTATTTT.

This clonotype appeared once. An end of the junction does not agree with germline; a read error may underlie this. The DNA for the CDR3 is TGTGCTAGCAGCCTAGGGTCAGGGCCCCCCGGGGTTCAAGAGACCCAGTACTTC. Residues: CASSLGSGPPGVQETQYF. V is TRBV7-7 and J is TRBJ2-5, with D possibly called TRBD1 or TRBD2 (5 bases each). The V gene's germline CDR1 is SSHAT and CDR2 FNYEAQ (reference sequence). This CDR3 is built from 18 residues. The full variable domain, completed using reference TRBV7-7 and TRBJ2-5, is GAGVSQSPRYKVTKRGQDVTLRCDPISSHATLYWYQQALGQGPEFLTYFNYEAQPDKSGLPSDRFSAERPEGSISTLTIQRTEQRDSAMYRCASSLGSGPPGVQETQYFGPGTRLLVL.

J is TRBJ1-5 and V is TRBV15; no clear D gene. Trimming cost V 5 bases and J 1 base, with 18 bases left between them. This CDR3 region has 17 residues. Germline values: CDR1 LNHNV, CDR2 YYDKDF (reference sequence). The chain's CDR3 is CATSLVGIGLSNQPQHF. In nucleotides, the CDR3 is TGTGCCACCAGCTTGGTGGGGATAGGTCTGAGCAATCAGCCCCAGCATTTT.

The chain joins TRBV9 to TRBJ1-1, with a weak D call TRBD1 (6 bases). Deletions cut 0 bases from V and 4 bases from J, with 13 bases between. The CDR3 runs to 15 residues. The germline gives CDR1 SGDLS, CDR2 YYNGEE. The CDR3 loop reads CASSVVGGPGTEAFF. In DNA form, the CDR3 reads TGTGCCAGCAGCGTAGTCGGGGGGCCGGGCACTGAAGCTTTCTTT.